Shown below are 6 T cell receptor beta chains from a single sample sequenced in a study of Tregs in tolerant kidney transplant recipients. The repertoire was sequenced with immunoSEQ multiplex PCR; TCRdb's copy has only in-frame clones and lacks some. The table lists fewer than 80,000 clones, 70% to 90% of them singletons. This material consisted of CD4+ T cells from blood, taken before the transplant. These receptors all come from a human donor who received a combined kidney and bone marrow transplant.

V is TRBV7-2 and J is TRBJ2-1, with D tentatively TRBD1 (5 bases). Germline V lookup: CDR1 SGHTA, CDR2 FQGNSA. The germline V and J ends were trimmed by 5 bases and 2 bases, with 13 bases remaining between them. The CDR3 length is 15 residues. CDR3 DNA sequence: TGTGCCAGCAGCGCCTCAGGGAAGCCCTACAATGAGCAGTTCTTC. Its translation: CASSASGKPYNEQFF.

V gene TRBV5-1 combines with J gene TRBJ2-5; no clear D. V was shortened by 2 bases and J by 0 bases, with 11 bases between the two germline ends. The CDR3 consists of 15 residues. CDR1 is SGHRS, CDR2 YFSETQ, per germline. The CDR3 DNA is TGCGCCAGCAGCTTCACAACGCCCTACCAAGAGACCCAGTACTTC. It translates to CASSFTTPYQETQYF. Based on the CDR3 plus reference TRBV5-1 and TRBJ2-5, the full variable domain is KAGVTQTPRYLIKTRGQQVTLSCSPISGHRSVSWYQQTPGQGLQFLFEYFSETQRNKGNFPGRFSGRQFSNSRSEMNVSTLELGDSALYLCASSFTTPYQETQYFGPGTRLLVL.

The chain links TRBV5-1 to TRBJ1-1; 7 bases agree with TRBD1. V was clipped by 0 bases and J by 4 bases; unmatched bases: 6. CDR1 and CDR2 (germline): SGHRS, YFSETQ. This CDR3 region has 15 residues. CDR3 in DNA: TGCGCCAGCAGCTTGGAAACAGGGGCACGCACTGAAGCTTTCTTT. Translating gives CASSLETGARTEAFF.

CDR3 nucleotides: TGTGCCAGCAGTTTGGCTGTCAATGAGCAGTTCTTC. Its protein is CASSLAVNEQFF. The rearrangement links TRBV28 to TRBJ2-1; D unclear. The V end was cut by 3 bases, the J end by 6 bases, with 6 bases between. The CDR3 is made up of 12 amino acids. From germline, CDR1 is MDHEN and CDR2 SYDVKM.

The gene calls are TRBV28 and TRBJ2-7, with D possibly TRBD2 on 5 matching bases. V was trimmed by 2 bases and J by 2 bases, leaving 7 bases between them. Germline values: CDR1 MDHEN, CDR2 SYDVKM. CDR3 length: 13 residues. CDR3 sequence reads: CASSLSGPYEQYF. The CDR3 nucleotides read TGTGCCAGCAGTTTAAGCGGTCCCTACGAGCAGTACTTC.

The V call is TRBV27, the J call TRBJ2-2; 7 bases agree with TRBD2. This CDR3 is built from 16 residues. Germline assignment: CDR1 MNHEY and CDR2 SMNVEV (reference sequence). The ends lost 7 bases at V and 5 bases at J; junction bases unmatched: 13. The CDR3 loop reads CASTGVGGWATGELFF. Written as DNA, the CDR3 is TGTGCCAGCACTGGTGTGGGAGGGTGGGCTACCGGGGAGCTGTTTTTT.